This T cell receptor beta chain was captured by sequencing in a study of blood T cell repertoires in COVID-19. Overall study: Specimens from acute and convalescent COVID-19 originated in the United States, Italy and Spain.

Authors' data handling: Amplified reference gene primers provided the basis for estimating nucleated cell counts. Data came from immunoSEQ multiplex PCR; TCRdb stores just in-frame clones and leaves some out. V, J and clone size are taken as reported in that table, and D and trimming were inferred from the DNA itself. The sample gives a few hundred thousand clones, about 88% of which show up once; under 7% is in the top ten. The material sequenced was PBMCs or T cells enriched from blood (not recorded which). The TCR sequence derives from a woman in her forties or fifties who had been exposed to COVID-19.

The CDR3 reads CASSLRPGLYSNQPQHF. In nucleotides, the CDR3 is TGTGCCAGCAGCTTAAGGCCCGGGTTATATAGCAATCAGCCCCAGCATTTT. The chain has TRBV7-2 and TRBJ1-5; D uncertain. Trimming stripped 2 bases from V and 0 bases from J, with 14 bases between. From germline, CDR1 is SGHTA and CDR2 FQGNSA. The CDR3 consists of 17 residues.